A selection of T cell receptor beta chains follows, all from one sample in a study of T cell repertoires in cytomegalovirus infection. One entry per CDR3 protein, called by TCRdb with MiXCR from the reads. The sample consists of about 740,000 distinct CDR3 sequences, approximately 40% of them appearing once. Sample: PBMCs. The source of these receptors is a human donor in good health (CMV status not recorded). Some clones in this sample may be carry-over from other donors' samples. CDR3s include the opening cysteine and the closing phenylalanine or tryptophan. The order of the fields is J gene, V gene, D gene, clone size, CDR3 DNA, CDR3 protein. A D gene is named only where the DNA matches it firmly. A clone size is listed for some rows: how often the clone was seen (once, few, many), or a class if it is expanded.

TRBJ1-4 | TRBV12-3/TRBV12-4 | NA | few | TGTGCCAGCAGTTTGCCGGGGGTAGATGAAAAACTGTTTTTT | CASSLPGVDEKLFF
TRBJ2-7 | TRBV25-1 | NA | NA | TGTGCCAGCAGTGAACTGGGGACCTCCTACGAGCAGTACTTC | CASSELGTSYEQYF
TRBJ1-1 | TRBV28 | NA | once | TGTGCCAGCAGTTTAGTTACGCGGGCAGGCGGCACTGAAGCTTTCTTT | CASSLVTRAGGTEAFF
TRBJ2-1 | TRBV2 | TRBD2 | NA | TGTGCCAGCAACCTCTCTCCTCCAAGCGGGAGAGGCCCCTACAATGAGCAGTTCTTC | CASNLSPPSGRGPYNEQFF
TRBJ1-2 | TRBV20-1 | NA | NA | TGCAGTGCTAGAGGGGGGACTTCCGGCTATGGCTACACCTTC | CSARGGTSGYGYTF
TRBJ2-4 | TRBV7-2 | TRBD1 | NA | TGTGCCAGCAGCCCGGGGACAGGGGCCAAAAACATTCAGTACTTC | CASSPGTGAKNIQYF
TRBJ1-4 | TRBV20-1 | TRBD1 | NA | TGCAGTGCTGAGGACAGGGGAAGCTTGACACTGTTTTTT | CSAEDRGSLTLFF
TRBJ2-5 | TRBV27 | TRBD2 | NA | TGTGCCAGCAGGGCACTAGCGGGGAAACAAGAGACCCAGTACTTC | CASRALAGKQETQYF
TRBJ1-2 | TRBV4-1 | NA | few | TGCGCCAGCAGCCAAAGTACAGGGAAGAACTATGGCTACACCTTC | CASSQSTGKNYGYTF
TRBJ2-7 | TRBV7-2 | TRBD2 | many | TGTGCCAGCAGCCCGGGACTAGCGAGATCTTACGAGCAGTACTTC | CASSPGLARSYEQYF
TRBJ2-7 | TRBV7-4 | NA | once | TGTGCCAGCAGCACCCGACTATCCCACAACCGAAACACCGAAATCTCCTACGAGCAGTACTTC | CASSTRLSHNRNTEISYEQYF
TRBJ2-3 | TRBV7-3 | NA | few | TGTGCCAGCAGCTCGGGTCCGGACAGCCCCACAGATACGCAGTATTTT | CASSSGPDSPTDTQYF
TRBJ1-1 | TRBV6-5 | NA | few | TGTGCCAGCAGTTACTCGAAAGCACAGACAGAGATGAACACTGAAGCTTTCTTT | CASSYSKAQTEMNTEAFF
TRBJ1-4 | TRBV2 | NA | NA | TGTGCCAGCAGTCCCGGGGGCGGAGGGAGTGAAAAACTGTTTTTT | CASSPGGGGSEKLFF
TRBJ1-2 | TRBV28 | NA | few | TGTGCCAGCAGTTTAGGGCAGGGCAGCGGTGGCTACACCTTC | CASSLGQGSGGYTF
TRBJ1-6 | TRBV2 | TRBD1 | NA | TGTGCCAGCAGCGGGGACAGTTCTAATTCACCCCTCCACTTT | CASSGDSSNSPLHF
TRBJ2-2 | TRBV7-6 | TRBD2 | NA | TGTGCCAGCAGCTTAGAGGCGGGAGGGCCGCACACCGGGGAGCTGTTTTTT | CASSLEAGGPHTGELFF
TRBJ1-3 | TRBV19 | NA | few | TGTGCCAGTAGTATAGATCTAAGAGCCTCTGGAAACACCATATATTTT | CASSIDLRASGNTIYF
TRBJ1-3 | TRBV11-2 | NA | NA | TGTGCCAGCAGCGCCTCGGCGGCTGGAAACACCATATATTTT | CASSASAAGNTIYF
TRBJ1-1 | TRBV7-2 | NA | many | TGTGCCAGCAGCTTATCCCTGACAGACGGAACTGAAGCTTTCTTT | CASSLSLTDGTEAFF
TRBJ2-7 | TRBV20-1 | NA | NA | TGCAGTGCTGAAAAGACAGGACTGAAGTGGGAGCAGTACTTC | CSAEKTGLKWEQYF
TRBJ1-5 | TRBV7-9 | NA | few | TGTGCCAGCAGAGGTGTGGGCAATCAGCCCCAGCATTTT | CASRGVGNQPQHF
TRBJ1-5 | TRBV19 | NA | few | TGTGCCAGTAGTGCGAACCTCGGACGGCCTGAAGGTCAGCCCCAGCATTTT | CASSANLGRPEGQPQHF
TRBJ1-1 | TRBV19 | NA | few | TGTGCCAGCAGCATCGGACGGGGGACTGAAGCTTTCTTT | CASSIGRGTEAFF
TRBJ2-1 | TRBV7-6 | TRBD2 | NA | TGTGCCAGCAGCATTGGACTAGCGGTCTCCTACAATGAGCAGTTCTTC | CASSIGLAVSYNEQFF
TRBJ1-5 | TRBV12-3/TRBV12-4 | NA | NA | TGTGCCAGCAGTCCACACCGGGGTGGCCAGCCCCAGCATTTT | CASSPHRGGQPQHF
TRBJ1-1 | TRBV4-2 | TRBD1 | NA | TGTGCCAGCAGCCAAGACTTTACACAGGGGGCCAATGAAGCTTTCTTT | CASSQDFTQGANEAFF